One T cell receptor (beta chain) is described in this entry. The target of this receptor is not known. No much larger clonotype is one base removed from it; base qualities were not supplied. This sample is drawn from a study of beta chain features in type 1 diabetes (dated 2018 in TCRdb). The study in broad terms: Mean age, gender distribution, total cell number and subset yield were not different between patients and healthy donors. A total of 107,917,701 sorted cells were examined across all samples, and a strong correlation was observed between cell number per subset and RNA yield. The study compared TCRB repertoires of sorted circulating CD4+ T cell subsets between recently diagnosed type 1 diabetes patients and matched healthy donors. Naive and central memory subsets were obtained from all 30 or so donors, but regulatory and stem cell-like memory subsets were isolated from only 8 patients and 8 healthy donors.

The entire amount of isolated RNA was reverse transcribed using the High Capacity cDNA Reverse Transcription Kit, so the sequenced TCRB transcripts were expressed ones. Deep immunoSEQ sequencing was applied to naive, central memory and regulatory T cell samples, giving an average of about 3.57 million total reads per sample. Sorted cells were lysed in RLT buffer, and RNA was extracted using DNase-treated RNeasy Micro or Mini kits according to cell number. Each cell subset was processed separately to prevent cross-contamination, with patient and healthy donor samples processed together. Using the immunoSEQ multiplex PCR, TCRB sequences were amplified from cDNA into 87-bp fragments spanning the CDR3 region. Amplicons were sequenced on the Illumina HiSeq platform. The original methods were these. PCR bias was computationally corrected using synthetic template baselines, reads within Hamming distance 2 were collapsed, and singletons that could not be merged were discarded. By aligning reads against IMGT, V, D and J genes, CDR3 length, and insertions or deletions at six rearrangement sites were assigned. Clonotype counts were normalized to sorted cell number within each subset before computing true diversity and Gini coefficients with the tcR R package. Repertoire sharing was quantified using the overlap coefficient calculated on TCRB nucleotide sequences. As a proxy for the pre-selection repertoire, out-of-frame TCRB sequences from naive cells were analyzed. What TCRdb holds here is the immuneACCESS table cut down to in-frame rearrangements. Part of the clones is not present; checked against another copy, under half of the missing clones reflect an unresolved V gene, and the others are unexplained. The V and J calls and clone size were taken over from that table, and D and trimming were inferred from the DNA. The sample data list about 900,000 clones, and under 20% of these were observed just once. The ten largest account for about 0.02% of the sample.

V and J are truncated by 5 bases and 0 bases respectively, leaving an intervening sequence of 13 bases. The germline V gene (reference sequence) provides CDR1 MNHEY and CDR2 SMNVEV. The CDR3 sequence holds 15 residues, the cysteine and phenylalanine included. Only the CDR3 DNA is retained, 45 bases long and in frame from the first base. Results and caveats for the whole study, not just this receptor: The naive, central memory and regulatory TCRB repertoires appeared to resemble one another more closely among patients than among healthy donors. Because cDNA rather than genomic DNA was sequenced, highly expressing activated cells could have been over-represented, although no difference in activation and CD3 levels was found between groups. Only small numbers of individuals were included in the HLA sub-analyses, which left unresolved whether HLA type had any influence on TCRB rearrangement. Patients with type 1 diabetes made fewer insertions and deleted more nucleotides at VDJ recombination sites, implying thymic rearrangement abnormalities. PCR may preferentially amplify shorter templates, but because patient and control samples were amplified and corrected together, any resulting skew would affect both groups equally. In all four CD4+ subsets, TCRB CDR3 length was moderately but significantly shorter in type 1 diabetes patients.

A single peripheral blood draw of 90 to 150 mL on average was collected from each donor into heparinised tubes. A BD FACSAria II and a panel including CD45RO, CCR7, CD25, CD127, CD95 and CD27 were used to sort naive, central memory, regulatory and stem cell-like memory CD4+ T cells. Purity was above 98% for every sorted population. Right away, PBMCs were isolated by Lymphoprep density gradient centrifugation and were stained directly, with no culture step. So that batch effects would be minimized, each experiment stained and sorted samples in pairs, pairing one healthy donor with one patient. The sequence was collected from a woman aged 18-35 years in good health. Sample: naive CD4+ T cells from blood. This sample's cell subset or site label indicates: true naive CD4+ T cells. The chain couples TRBV27 to TRBJ2-5; the D gene is possibly TRBD1 or TRBD2, with 5 bases matching each. At the DNA level, the sequence is TGTGCCAGCAGTCGGGGACGAAACCACCAAGAGACCCAGTACTTC. It is translated as CASSRGRNHQETQYF.